This note documents a single T cell receptor beta chain sequence. The target antigen is unknown. This sample was included in a study of cytomegalovirus exposure and HLA in healthy donors. Study-level points and caveats: Within a later analysis, the majority of CMV-associated TCR beta chains appeared HLA-restricted. Later on, a genetic analysis was performed. It linked a missense variant in DCLRE1C with V- and J-gene trimming of TCR beta.

The CDR3 extends over 15 amino acids. Germline CDR1 MGHRA, CDR2 YSYEKL. A multiplex PCR was run with 60 Vbeta primers and 13 Jbeta primers. Using immunoSEQ multiplex PCR, the repertoire was profiled, and TCRdb retains in-frame clones only, with some absent. The sample has 100,000 to 150,000 clones; less than 85% are singletons. This sequence originates from a man aged 25-40 years in good health and CMV-seropositive. Source material: PBMCs. The rearrangement uses TRBV4-1 and TRBJ2-5, with 7 nucleotides matching TRBD1. Judging by the DNA end, TRBJ2-7 fits better; the J call may be wrong. This CDR3 reads CASSQSRDSSSEQYF. The CDR3 DNA reads TGCGCCAGCAGCCAATCCCGGGACAGCTCTAGCGAGCAGTACTTC.